This T cell receptor (beta chain) was found in a study of CD8 T cells in ankylosing spondylitis. Whole-study results and caveats: The authors found the disease-linked clones to be CD8+ and relatively rare in peripheral blood. From matched ankylosing spondylitis synovial fluid, disease-linked clones were reportedly recovered at significantly enriched levels. A TCR beta motif of roughly eight highly homologous variants appeared characteristic of ankylosing spondylitis blood. Past studies reported some motif variants in reactive arthritis synovial fluid and blood.

The CDR3 spans 14 residues. The germline V and J ends were trimmed by 7 bases and 0 bases, with 12 bases remaining between them. Quantitative barcoded 5'-RACE was used to prepare TCR beta libraries. A single record per CDR3 protein comes from TCRdb applying MiXCR to the 5' RACE reads. In the table there are 450,000 to 550,000 distinct CDR3 sequences, approximately 5.3% of which are singletons. Many counts were recorded for this clonotype. What it binds is not known. The source is a male donor with ankylosing spondylitis. The chain couples TRBV12-3 or TRBV12-4 to TRBJ1-1; D remains unclear. Input material: blood, either unsorted or a sorted T cell fraction (not recorded which). CDR3 DNA sequence: TGTGCCAGCAACGTTGGAGGTATGAACACTGAAGCTTTCTTT. Encoded protein: CASNVGGMNTEAFF.